This section outlines one T cell receptor (beta chain) sequence together with its context. Its antigen is currently unknown. This record belongs to a study of graft-versus-host responses after intestinal transplantation. Background on the study: Each recipient received anti-thymocyte globulin induction, then tacrolimus and steroids for about three years. Study-wide results and limits: Among circulating GvH clones, peak levels were associated with early post-transplant declines in HvG clones. When patients had graft-donor T cell macrochimerism, their allografts held high graft-versus-host to host-versus-graft clonal ratios.

The protocol was immunoSEQ multiplex PCR, while the TCRdb copy is restricted to in-frame clones and leaves out a portion. This sample has 99,000 or so clones, with 85% to 95% found just once. The source of this sequence is a human donor who was the organ donor for an intestinal transplant. Sequencing was performed on unstimulated CD8+ T cells sorted from spleen or lymph node cells, taken before transplant.

CDR3 sequence: CASGKQGMAGNTIYF. CDR3 DNA sequence: TGTGCCAGCGGGAAACAGGGGATGGCTGGAAACACCATATATTTT. The chain combines TRBV9 with TRBJ1-3, with TRBD1 matching over 7 bases. The V gene end was trimmed by 7 bases and the J gene end by 2 bases; junction bases not matched to a gene: 9. Germline assignment: CDR1 SGDLS and CDR2 YYNGEE. The CDR3 contains 15 residues.